The 13 T cell receptor beta chains listed next were all sequenced from one sample in a study of a mutant IDH1 vaccine in newly diagnosed glioma. Data came from immunoSEQ multiplex PCR; TCRdb stores just in-frame clones and leaves some out. The table has some 30,000 clones, roughly nine tenths seen once; the top ten hold about 18%. No antigen has been assigned to these receptors. Time point described: week 5, during vaccination. All doses held 300 ug of mutant IDH1 20-mer peptide, with topical imiquimod. This material consisted of PBMCs, taken from a glioma patient whose treatment included an IDH1 peptide vaccine. The origin of the receptors is a young man with glioma.

This clone was seen only once. The chain joins TRBV2 to TRBJ2-7; 7 bases line up with TRBD1. This CDR3 region has 12 residues. V shed 6 bases and J 4 bases; nucleotides not matched to a gene: 3. The germline V gene encodes CDR1 SNHLY and CDR2 FYNNEI. CDR3 loop: CASRLTGYEQYF. The CDR3 DNA is TGTGCCAGCAGACTGACAGGGTACGAGCAGTACTTC.

This rearrangement joins TRBV7-2 to TRBJ1-6; D gene unclear. The ends were cut back, 8 bases at V and 5 bases at J, with 22 bases in the middle. Germline CDR1 reads SGHTA; CDR2 reads FQGNSA. CDR3 length: 17 amino acids. This CDR3 reads CASSPLSSRFNNSPLHF. CDR3 bases: TGTGCCAGCTCGCCCCTGTCGAGCCGGTTTAATAATTCACCCCTCCACTTT.

The chain is built from TRBV7-9 and TRBJ1-1; D is undetermined. CDR1 and CDR2 from the germline V gene are SEHNR and FQNEAQ (reference sequence). V lost 1 base and J lost 6, with 12 bases in between. CDR3 length: 14 amino acids. The CDR3 DNA reads as TGTGCCAGCAGCTTAGATATGGTGGTCCCTGAAGCTTTCTTT. Amino acids: CASSLDMVVPEAFF.

The chain links TRBV19 to TRBJ1-1; TRBD1 matches 8 bases. V shed 3 bases, J shed 4 bases, and the junction held 4 bases outside the gene matches. Germline CDR1 and CDR2: LNHDA and SQIVND (reference sequence). The length of the CDR3 is 14 residues. The CDR3 spells CASSISQGATEAFF. CDR3 bases: TGTGCCAGTAGTATCTCCCAGGGGGCCACTGAAGCTTTCTTT.

The chain joins TRBV6-1 to TRBJ2-7, with D possibly being TRBD1 (6 bases). V lost 4 bases and J lost 0, with 10 bases in between. This CDR3 has 14 amino acids. The germline gives CDR1 MNHNS, CDR2 SASEGT. The CDR3 reads CASSAQGPSYEQYF. CDR3 DNA: TGTGCCAGCAGTGCACAGGGCCCCTCCTACGAGCAGTACTTC.

V usage is TRBV6-1 and J usage is TRBJ2-7; D is unresolved. The germline V gene has CDR1 MNHNS and CDR2 SASEGT. The CDR3 contains 14 residues. V lost 1 base and J lost 0, with 7 bases in between. This chain's CDR3 is CASSEVDFSYEQYF. In DNA form, the CDR3 reads TGTGCCAGCAGTGAAGTTGACTTCTCCTACGAGCAGTACTTC.

The chain employs TRBV5-1 and TRBJ1-1, with a possible D match to TRBD1 (6 bases). V gave up 3 bases and J gave up 4 bases, with 16 bases separating them. CDR3 length: 15 amino acids. The V gene's germline CDR1 is SGHRS and CDR2 YFSETQ. CDR3 residues: CASSSNRGGGTEAFF. The CDR3, as DNA: TGCGCCAGCAGCTCTAATAGGGGGGGCGGCACTGAAGCTTTCTTT.

This sequence joins TRBV28 and TRBJ2-7, with D perhaps matching TRBD2 (5 bases). CDR1 MDHEN and CDR2 SYDVKM come from the germline V gene. This CDR3 region has 12 residues. Between the trimmed V and J ends, which lost 6 bases and 6 bases, there was a span of 12 bases. CDR3 sequence (DNA): TGTGCCAGCAGCCGGGGAGAGGCCGAGCAGTACTTC. Protein product: CASSRGEAEQYF.

CDR3 protein: CASSYSGTNYNEQFF. CDR3 DNA sequence: TGTGCCAGCAGTTACTCCGGGACTAACTACAATGAGCAGTTCTTC. This sequence joins TRBV6-5 and TRBJ2-1; 7 bases align to TRBD2. Looked up from germline, CDR1 is MNHEY and CDR2 is SVGAGI. Unmatched junction bases numbered 2, after V lost 0 bases and J lost 3 bases. The CDR3 covers 15 residues.

This chain joins TRBV18 and TRBJ1-1; D may be TRBD1 (5 bases). The V gene's germline CDR1 is KGHSH and CDR2 LQKENI. Trimming stripped 3 bases from V and 5 bases from J, with 22 bases between. CDR3 length: 17 amino acids. In nucleotides, the CDR3 is TGTGCCAGCTCACCTAAGGGGATGGACACGGGGGGAACTGAAGCTTTCTTT. Encoded protein: CASSPKGMDTGGTEAFF.

The chain carries TRBV6-1 and TRBJ1-1, with D possibly being TRBD1 (5 bases). In germline, CDR1 is MNHNS, CDR2 SASEGT. Trimming removed 4 bases at V and 0 bases at J, with 9 bases between. This CDR3 spans 14 amino acids. The CDR3 DNA sequence: TGTGCCAGCAGTGCGAGGGGTATGAACACTGAAGCTTTCTTT. It encodes CASSARGMNTEAFF.

The chain uses TRBV2 and TRBJ2-7; 9 nucleotides line up with TRBD1. Germline lookup yields CDR1 SNHLY and CDR2 FYNNEI. V lost 5 bases and J lost 1; bases outside the gene matches: 9. The CDR3 extends over 16 amino acids. In DNA, the CDR3 is TGTGCCAGCAGTCAATTCGGACAGGGGACATCCTACGAGCAGTACTTC. It specifies CASSQFGQGTSYEQYF.

This chain joins TRBV6-5 and TRBJ2-1, with TRBD2 matching over 10 bases. J was trimmed by 8 bases and V by 0 bases; bases with no gene match: 7. Germline V CDR1 and CDR2: MNHEY, SVGAGI. This CDR3 is 16 amino acids long. CDR3 sequence: CASSYSLAGAKDEQFF. In DNA form, the CDR3 reads TGTGCCAGCAGTTACTCCCTAGCGGGAGCCAAGGATGAGCAGTTCTTC.